Listed here is a single T cell receptor (beta chain). Its antigen is unknown. The authors made TCR beta libraries by quantitative 5'-RACE with molecular barcodes. TCRdb itself ran the 5' RACE reads through MiXCR, one entry per CDR3 protein. This table has about 200,000 distinct CDR3 sequences, roughly 25% appearing once. This specimen comes from a study of CD8 T cells in ankylosing spondylitis. Germline loops: CDR1 MNHNS, CDR2 SASEGT. Trimming at V came to 2 bases and at J to 2 bases, leaving 8 bases not matched to a gene. CDR3 size: 16 residues. Study-wide findings and caveats: There was reportedly significant enrichment of clones that were disease-linked in matched ankylosing spondylitis synovial fluid. There was a TCR beta motif, made of eight highly homologous variants, that appeared characteristic of ankylosing spondylitis blood. Clones linked to the disease showed a CD8+ phenotype. They occurred at relatively low frequencies in peripheral blood.

The clonotype originates from a male donor with ankylosing spondylitis or in good health (not recorded which). The chain recombines TRBV6-1 with TRBJ2-5; 7 bases fit TRBD2. The sequenced sample consisted of blood, either unsorted or a sorted T cell fraction (not recorded which). The CDR3 loop is CASSEFWGGRQETQYF. The CDR3 nucleotides are TGTGCCAGCAGTGAATTCTGGGGGGGGAGACAAGAGACCCAGTACTTC.